Listed below are T cell receptor beta chains from one sample, sequenced in a study of response to subunit inactivated influenza vaccine. One entry per CDR3 protein results from TCRdb running MiXCR on the RT-PCR reads. This table has 530,000 or so distinct CDR3 sequences, about 15% appearing once. Sequenced here: PBMCs from blood, sampled approximately 12 days after vaccination. These receptors were collected from a man in his fifties or sixties who received an inactivated influenza vaccine. Both conserved end residues are part of each CDR3. The D gene is left open where the match is weak. Only part of the rows carry a size: once, few, many, or a class if the clone is expanded.

D gene: -; V gene: TRBV28; clone size: few; J gene: TRBJ2-1; CDR3 length: 16; CDR3 protein: CASSPPGAGAYNEQFF
D gene: TRBD1; V gene: TRBV9; clone size: many; J gene: TRBJ2-2; CDR3 length: 15; CDR3 protein: CASSFGTGNTGELFF
D gene: -; V gene: TRBV9; clone size: few; J gene: TRBJ2-2; CDR3 length: 12; CDR3 protein: CASSVEVGELFF
D gene: TRBD2; V gene: TRBV20-1; clone size: -; J gene: TRBJ2-7; CDR3 length: 15; CDR3 protein: CSALPGLAGQSWQYF
D gene: -; V gene: TRBV4-2; clone size: -; J gene: TRBJ2-7; CDR3 length: 15; CDR3 protein: CASSQDLSGPYEQYF
D gene: -; V gene: TRBV28; clone size: few; J gene: TRBJ2-7; CDR3 length: 13; CDR3 protein: CASRLPRDYEQYF
D gene: TRBD1; V gene: TRBV29-1; clone size: many; J gene: TRBJ2-1; CDR3 length: 14; CDR3 protein: CSVIPNRGGNEQFF
D gene: -; V gene: TRBV29-1; clone size: -; J gene: TRBJ2-1; CDR3 length: 15; CDR3 protein: CSAQGFGGSYNEQFF
D gene: -; V gene: TRBV5-1; clone size: many; J gene: TRBJ2-7; CDR3 length: 16; CDR3 protein: CASSLVMGPTPYEQYF
D gene: TRBD1; V gene: TRBV25-1; clone size: few; J gene: TRBJ1-5; CDR3 length: 14; CDR3 protein: CASSETGANQPQHF
D gene: -; V gene: TRBV3-1; clone size: -; J gene: TRBJ1-1; CDR3 length: 13; CDR3 protein: CASSQDLRAEAFF
D gene: TRBD1; V gene: TRBV12-3/TRBV12-4; clone size: many; J gene: TRBJ1-5; CDR3 length: 14; CDR3 protein: CASSWTGDNQPQHF
D gene: -; V gene: TRBV6-2/TRBV6-3; clone size: -; J gene: TRBJ2-6; CDR3 length: 15; CDR3 protein: CASRQDSSGANVLTF
D gene: TRBD2; V gene: TRBV10-3; clone size: -; J gene: TRBJ2-1; CDR3 length: 16; CDR3 protein: CAISESLAGPYNEQFF
D gene: TRBD1; V gene: TRBV6-5; clone size: many; J gene: TRBJ2-1; CDR3 length: 15; CDR3 protein: CASSLTGGIGNEQFF
D gene: -; V gene: TRBV2; clone size: -; J gene: TRBJ2-5; CDR3 length: 17; CDR3 protein: CASSGVHPTATKETQYF
D gene: TRBD1; V gene: TRBV11-2; clone size: few; J gene: TRBJ2-1; CDR3 length: 15; CDR3 protein: CASSWLEGAQSEQFF
D gene: TRBD2; V gene: TRBV6-5; clone size: -; J gene: TRBJ2-2; CDR3 length: 16; CDR3 protein: CASSSRGLANTGELFF
D gene: -; V gene: TRBV12-3/TRBV12-4; clone size: few; J gene: TRBJ1-5; CDR3 length: 15; CDR3 protein: CASKIIGGGNQPQHF
D gene: TRBD2; V gene: TRBV27; clone size: -; J gene: TRBJ2-1; CDR3 length: 15; CDR3 protein: CASSELAGLYNEQFF
D gene: -; V gene: TRBV10-3; clone size: -; J gene: TRBJ2-2; CDR3 length: 14; CDR3 protein: CAIKELGNTGELFF
D gene: -; V gene: TRBV20-1; clone size: few; J gene: TRBJ2-5; CDR3 length: 12; CDR3 protein: CSASGRAETQYF
D gene: -; V gene: TRBV29-1; clone size: -; J gene: TRBJ2-5; CDR3 length: 14; CDR3 protein: CSVGKPGLQETQYF
D gene: TRBD1; V gene: TRBV28; clone size: -; J gene: TRBJ2-7; CDR3 length: 15; CDR3 protein: CASSSPGQGDYEQYF
D gene: -; V gene: TRBV12-3/TRBV12-4; clone size: -; J gene: TRBJ2-3; CDR3 length: 15; CDR3 protein: CASSFPGRNTDTQYF
D gene: TRBD1; V gene: TRBV9; clone size: -; J gene: TRBJ1-2; CDR3 length: 17; CDR3 protein: CASSVADRGRSYYGYTF
D gene: TRBD2; V gene: TRBV20-1; clone size: -; J gene: TRBJ2-5; CDR3 length: 14; CDR3 protein: CSAEERGAVETQYF
D gene: TRBD2; V gene: TRBV29-1; clone size: few; J gene: TRBJ2-7; CDR3 length: 14; CDR3 protein: CSVEVMGGGSEQYF
D gene: TRBD2; V gene: TRBV20-1; clone size: few; J gene: TRBJ2-1; CDR3 length: 14; CDR3 protein: CSAAGGVSLNEQFF
D gene: -; V gene: TRBV15; clone size: -; J gene: TRBJ2-3; CDR3 length: 14; CDR3 protein: CATAAWEHTDTQYF
D gene: TRBD1; V gene: TRBV5-5; clone size: few; J gene: TRBJ2-3; CDR3 length: 16; CDR3 protein: CASSLGSGQGTDTQYF
D gene: TRBD1; V gene: TRBV20-1; clone size: many; J gene: TRBJ2-1; CDR3 length: 14; CDR3 protein: CSASRQGRGNEQFF
D gene: -; V gene: TRBV5-4; clone size: few; J gene: TRBJ2-7; CDR3 length: 14; CDR3 protein: CASSSDGNSYEQYF
D gene: -; V gene: TRBV27; clone size: -; J gene: TRBJ2-1; CDR3 length: 16; CDR3 protein: CASSGIQGSLYNEQFF
D gene: -; V gene: TRBV5-1; clone size: few; J gene: TRBJ1-3; CDR3 length: 13; CDR3 protein: CASSSGRVNTIYF
D gene: TRBD2; V gene: TRBV7-2; clone size: -; J gene: TRBJ2-5; CDR3 length: 17; CDR3 protein: CASSFQPSGNFEETQYF